The 2 T cell receptor beta chains listed next were all sequenced from one sample in a study of blood T cell repertoires in COVID-19. Data came from immunoSEQ multiplex PCR; TCRdb stores just in-frame clones and leaves some out. The sample consists of about 15,000 clones, roughly 79% of them appearing once. The specimen sequenced was peripheral blood. The source is a man between 60 and 75 years old with acute or convalescent COVID-19.

This clone showed up just once. V gene TRBV15 combines with J gene TRBJ2-3; TRBD2 matches at 7 bases. Germline V gene data show CDR1 as LNHNV and CDR2 as YYDKDF (reference sequence). This CDR3 has 14 residues. V lost 5 bases, J lost 5 bases, and 7 bases stayed unmatched. The CDR3 nucleotides are TGTGCCACCAGCCGACGGGAGGTTGAAGATACGCAGTATTTT. The encoded protein is CATSRREVEDTQYF.

V gene TRBV7-6 combines with J gene TRBJ2-7; 8 bases line up with TRBD2. Trimming cost V 5 bases and J 2 bases; bases outside gene matches: 23. The CDR3 has 20 amino acids. CDR1 is SGHVS, CDR2 FNYEAQ, per germline. The CDR3 DNA follows: TGTGCCAGCAGCCCCATTTACGAGGGGCTAGCGGGCGGTCCCCCCTACGAGCAGTACTTC. Residues: CASSPIYEGLAGGPPYEQYF. Combining the CDR3 with reference TRBV7-6 and TRBJ2-7 gives the whole variable domain GAGVSQSPRYKVTKRGQDVALRCDPISGHVSLYWYRQALGQGPEFLTYFNYEAQQDKSGLPNDRFSAERPEGSISTLTIQRTEQRDSAMYRCASSPIYEGLAGGPPYEQYFGPGTRLTVT.